This T cell receptor beta chain was captured by sequencing in a study of blood T cell repertoires in COVID-19. Study-level background: Sample material is recorded as cDNA or gDNA derived from T cells, B-cell-depleted T cells, or PBMCs.

The V gene's germline CDR1 is ENHRY and CDR2 SYGVKD. Trimming pared 7 bases from V and 2 bases from J, leaving 11 bases between. This CDR3 comprises 13 residues. Original processing methods: Amplification of reference gene primers was used by the study to estimate nucleated cell counts. TCRdb keeps only in-frame clones here, not all; method: immunoSEQ multiplex PCR. V and J calls and clone size are copied from that table; D and trimming were computed from the DNA. The sample carries 200,000 to 250,000 clones, around 86% recorded once. The chain joins TRBV10-3 to TRBJ1-1; TRBD1 is a possible D gene (6 bases). This receptor was identified in a woman aged 25 to 39 who had recovered from COVID-19. Material for sequencing was peripheral blood. The CDR3 sequence is CAITGTPNTEAFF. In nucleotides, the CDR3 is TGTGCCATCACCGGGACACCAAACACTGAAGCTTTCTTT.